This T cell receptor beta chain was retrieved from a study of blood T cell repertoires in COVID-19. About the research overall: Samples of COVID-19 (acute and convalescent) were obtained from the United States, Italy and Spain.

Using immunoSEQ multiplex PCR, the repertoire was profiled, and TCRdb retains in-frame clones only, with some absent. The sample has around 100,000 clones; roughly nine tenths are singletons. The trim removed 4 bases at V and 4 bases at J, leaving 8 bases unmatched. The CDR3 contains 16 residues. Germline assignment: CDR1 PRHDT and CDR2 FYEKMQ (reference sequence). The sample was peripheral blood. The chain is built from TRBV13 and TRBJ2-5; 11 nucleotides align to TRBD2. The origin of this receptor is a human donor in a cohort sampled during active COVID-19. CDR3 loop: CASSYGTSGDSETQYF. The CDR3, as DNA: TGTGCCAGCAGCTACGGGACTAGCGGAGATTCAGAGACCCAGTACTTC.